This T cell receptor (beta chain) originates from a study of a mutant IDH1 vaccine in newly diagnosed glioma. Overall study context: The treated population exhibited a male proportion of roughly 60%, a female proportion of about 40%, and a mean age of approximately 41 years. Study-wide points: Among top peripheral T cell clonotypes, changes seemed unrelated to pseudoprogression. Immune responses induced by the vaccine were seen in 93.3% of patients, spanning multiple MHC alleles.

Using immunoSEQ multiplex PCR, the repertoire was profiled, and TCRdb retains in-frame clones only, with some absent. This table has some 33,000 clones, approximately 78% appearing once. Germline CDR1 LNHDA, CDR2 SQIVND (reference sequence). V dropped 6 bases and J dropped 5 bases, with 7 bases sitting between them. CDR3 length: 11 amino acids. The sample's time point: week 11, during vaccination. What each vaccine dose contained was 300 ug of mutant IDH1 20-mer peptide, accompanied by topical imiquimod. Donor diagnoses consisted of new WHO grade 3 or 4 IDH1-mutant, ATRX-lost astrocytomas. With respect to this clone: What it recognizes is unknown.

This receptor was taken from a man aged 30 to 45 with glioma. The chain has TRBV19 and TRBJ1-1; D gene uncertain. Specimen: PBMCs, collected from a glioma patient whose treatment included an IDH1 peptide vaccine. DNA for the CDR3: TGTGCCAGTAGCCTCGGGACTGAAGCTTTCTTT. Encoded protein: CASSLGTEAFF.